A few counts support the clone carrying this T cell receptor (beta chain). Antigen: not known. This record belongs to a study of CD8 T cells in ankylosing spondylitis. Study-wide results and caveats: Disease-associated clones were CD8+ and fairly uncommon in peripheral blood. One TCR beta motif, made up of roughly eight highly homologous variants, appeared characteristic of ankylosing spondylitis blood. Significantly higher representation of disease-linked clones was reported for matched ankylosing spondylitis synovial fluid.

One entry per CDR3 protein, called by TCRdb with MiXCR from the 5' RACE reads. This sample has about 200,000 distinct CDR3 sequences, with about 13% found just once. The V and J ends lost 2 bases and 1 base respectively, with 14 bases between them. Germline V gene lookup returns CDR1 SGHAT and CDR2 FQNNGV. The CDR3 spans 16 residues. This chain joins TRBV11-2 and TRBJ1-1; possibly TRBD1 for D (5 bases). The TCR originated in a male donor with ankylosing spondylitis or in good health (not recorded which). Input material: blood, either unsorted or a sorted T cell fraction (not recorded which). In DNA form, the CDR3 reads TGTGCCAGCAGCTTATTGCTTAGGGGCGGGAACACTGAAGCTTTCTTT. Translation gives CASSLLLRGGNTEAFF. Looking up the rest from reference TRBV11-2 and TRBJ1-1 gives the full variable domain: EAGVAQSPRYKIIEKRQSVAFWCNPISGHATLYWYQQILGQGPKLLIQFQNNGVVDDSQLPKDRFSAERLKGVDSTLKIQPAKLEDSAVYLCASSLLLRGGNTEAFFGQGTRLTVV.